This TCR beta chain was recovered during a study of Tregs in tolerant kidney transplant recipients. Looking at the study overall: Recipients received nonmyeloablative bone marrow transplants from related graft donors, with transient mixed chimerism.

Clones were read by immunoSEQ multiplex PCR, and TCRdb kept only the in-frame ones, dropping some. The sample carries about 77,000 clones, less than 98% recorded once. V shed 3 bases and J 4 bases; nucleotides not matched to a gene: 4. This CDR3 region has 14 residues. Germline V gene lookup returns CDR1 SGHTA and CDR2 FQGNSA. Notes on this clone: Its antigen remains unknown.

Broader study findings: Donor-specific Treg expansion exceeded global Treg expansion in tolerant patients, suggesting antigen drive. Expanding Tregs on activated donor B cells appeared to best identify donor-specific TCRbeta clones. Changing PCR primers prevented nucleotide comparison between some patients' samples.

Sequenced here: CD4+ T cells from blood, sampled before the transplant. The chain employs TRBV7-2 and TRBJ2-3, with 7 nucleotides matching TRBD1. This sequence originates from a human donor who received a combined kidney and bone marrow transplant. The CDR3 DNA sequence: TGTGCCAGCAGCTTGGGGCAGGGGGCAGATACGCAGTATTTT. Protein product: CASSLGQGADTQYF. Together with reference TRBV7-2 and TRBJ2-3, the CDR3 gives the full variable domain: GAGVSQSPSNKVTEKGKDVELRCDPISGHTALYWYRQSLGQGLEFLIYFQGNSAPDKSGLPSDRFSAERTGGSVSTLTIQRTQQEDSAVYLCASSLGQGADTQYFGPGTRLTVL.